This TCR beta chain is drawn from a study of T-cell reconstitution after alpha-beta-depleted transplantation in children. This clonotype was recorded many times. With V trimmed by 3 bases and J by 5 bases, 7 bases remained unmatched. This CDR3 region has 15 residues. Germline-derived CDR1 and CDR2 are SGHRS and YFSETQ. Unique molecular identifiers tagged the TCRbeta library. MiXCR, run by TCRdb on the PCR reads, gives a single entry per CDR3 protein. In the table there are some 10,000 distinct CDR3 sequences, about 15% of which are singletons. This rearrangement joins TRBV5-1 to TRBJ2-2; 7 bases fit TRBD2. The input for sequencing was PBMCs, mostly from graft donor cells, taken 60 days after TCRalphabeta/CD19-depleted stem cell transplant. This receptor was taken from a male patient younger than 18 who had a stem cell transplant for acute lymphoblastic leukemia, so the T cells may come from the graft donor. As DNA, the CDR3 is TGCGCCAGCAGCTCCCAAGCGGGAAGGACCGGGGAGCTGTTTTTT. Amino acids: CASSSQAGRTGELFF.